This TCR beta chain was recovered during a study of blood T cells in healthy people across ages. The authors ran a second PCR of roughly 6 to 12 cycles using a sample-barcoded 5' primer and a J-beta primer mix. TCRdb re-called the 5' RACE reads through MiXCR, storing one row per CDR3 protein. The sample has about 680,000 distinct CDR3 sequences, 45% to 50% seen once. The receptor was isolated from a woman aged 60 to 75 in good health. The sequencing sample was made of blood.

DNA for the CDR3: TGTGCCAGCAGCCCTCTGGGCGGAGCCTACGAGCAGTACTTC. Amino acid sequence: CASSPLGGAYEQYF. The chain joins TRBV12-3 or TRBV12-4 to TRBJ2-7, with no clear D. V gave up 6 bases and J gave up 2 bases, with 14 bases separating them. The CDR3 is 14 amino acids.